This T cell receptor (beta chain) was identified in a study of human thymus T cells. Study-wide findings and caveats: Thymic and blood repertoires appeared to show biased V and J gene usage.

During surgery, about 0.5-1 mL peripheral blood was drawn from four of eight donors. Concerning this clone: What it binds is not known.

Sequencing used immunoSEQ multiplex PCR; TCRdb keeps in-frame clones, though not all of them. The profile shows 35,000 to 55,000 clones, 94% of them singletons. The sequenced sample consisted of blood. The sequence derives from a boy in the first two years of life with a congenital heart defect but otherwise immunologically healthy.

The CDR3 bases are TGCGCCAGCAGCCACCGACAGGGGAGGGAGACCCAGTACTTC. Its translation: CASSHRQGRETQYF. This sequence joins TRBV4-1 and TRBJ2-5; 8 nucleotides align to TRBD1. The germline V gene encodes CDR1 MGHRA and CDR2 YSYEKL. This CDR3 is built from 14 residues. J was trimmed by 5 bases and V by 3 bases; bases with no gene match: 5.